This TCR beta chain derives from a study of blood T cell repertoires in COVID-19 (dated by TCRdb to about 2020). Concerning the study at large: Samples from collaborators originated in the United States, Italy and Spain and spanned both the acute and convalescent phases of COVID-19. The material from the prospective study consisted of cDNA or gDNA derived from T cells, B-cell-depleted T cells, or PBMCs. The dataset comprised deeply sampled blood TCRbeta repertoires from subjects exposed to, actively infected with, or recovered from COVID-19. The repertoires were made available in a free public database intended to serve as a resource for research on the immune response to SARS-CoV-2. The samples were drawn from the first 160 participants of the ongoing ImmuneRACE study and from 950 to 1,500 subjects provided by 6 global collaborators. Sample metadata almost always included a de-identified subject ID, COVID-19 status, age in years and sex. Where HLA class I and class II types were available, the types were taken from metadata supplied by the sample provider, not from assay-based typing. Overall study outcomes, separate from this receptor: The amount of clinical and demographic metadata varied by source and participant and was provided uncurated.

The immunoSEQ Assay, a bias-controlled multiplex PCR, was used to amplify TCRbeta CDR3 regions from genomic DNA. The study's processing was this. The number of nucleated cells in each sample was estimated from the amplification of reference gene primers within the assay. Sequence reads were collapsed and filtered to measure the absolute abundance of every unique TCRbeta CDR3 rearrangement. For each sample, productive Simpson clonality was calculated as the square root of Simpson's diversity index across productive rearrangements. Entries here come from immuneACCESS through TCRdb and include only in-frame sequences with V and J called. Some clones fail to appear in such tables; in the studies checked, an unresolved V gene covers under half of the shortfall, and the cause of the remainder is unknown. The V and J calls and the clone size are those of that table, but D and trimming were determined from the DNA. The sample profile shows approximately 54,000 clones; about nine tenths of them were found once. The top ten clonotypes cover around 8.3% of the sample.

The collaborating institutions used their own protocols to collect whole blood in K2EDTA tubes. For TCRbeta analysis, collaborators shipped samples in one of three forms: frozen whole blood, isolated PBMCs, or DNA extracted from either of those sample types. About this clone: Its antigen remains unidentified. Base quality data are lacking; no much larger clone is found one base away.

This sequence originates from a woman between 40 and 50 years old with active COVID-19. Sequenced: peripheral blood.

CDR3 reads: CASSLAGAYYYEQYF. The sequenced DNA is TGTGCCAGCAGCTTAGCTGGGGCTTATTACTACGAGCAGTACTTC. The chain is encoded by TRBV5-6 joined to TRBJ2-7; TRBD1 is a weak D gene call, 5 bases matching. Deletion took 2 bases off V and 3 bases off J, with a span of 15 bases between the germline ends. CDR1 SGHDT and CDR2 YYEEEE are derived from the germline V gene. From the cysteine through the phenylalanine, the CDR3 covers 15 amino acids. Solely the CDR3 DNA is kept, with 45 bases framed from the first base.